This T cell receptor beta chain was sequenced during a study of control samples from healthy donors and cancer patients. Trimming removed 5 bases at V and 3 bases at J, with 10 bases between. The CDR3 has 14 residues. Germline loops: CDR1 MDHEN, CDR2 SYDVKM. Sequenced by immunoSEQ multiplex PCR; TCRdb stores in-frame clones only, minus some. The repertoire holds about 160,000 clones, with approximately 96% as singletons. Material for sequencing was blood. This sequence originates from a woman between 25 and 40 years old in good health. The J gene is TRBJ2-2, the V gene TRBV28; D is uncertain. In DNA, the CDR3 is TGTGCCAGCAGTCCCCTCGTGGACACCGGGGAGCTGTTTTTT. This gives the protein CASSPLVDTGELFF.